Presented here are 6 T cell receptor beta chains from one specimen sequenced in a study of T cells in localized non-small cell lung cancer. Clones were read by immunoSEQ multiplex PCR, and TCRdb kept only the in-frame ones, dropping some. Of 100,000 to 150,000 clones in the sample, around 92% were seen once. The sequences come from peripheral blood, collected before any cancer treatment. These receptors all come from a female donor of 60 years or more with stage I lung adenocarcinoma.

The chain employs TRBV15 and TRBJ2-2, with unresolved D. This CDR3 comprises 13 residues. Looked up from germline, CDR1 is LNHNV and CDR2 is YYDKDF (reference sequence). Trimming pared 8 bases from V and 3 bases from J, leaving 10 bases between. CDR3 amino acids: CATDDGYTGELFF. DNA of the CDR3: TGTGCCACCGACGACGGGTACACCGGGGAGCTGTTTTTT. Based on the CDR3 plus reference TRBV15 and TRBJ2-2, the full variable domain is DAMVIQNPRYQVTQFGKPVTLSCSQTLNHNVMYWYQQKSSQAPKLLFHYYDKDFNNEADTPDNFQSRRPNTSFCFLDIRSPGLGDTAMYLCATDDGYTGELFFGEGSRLTVL.

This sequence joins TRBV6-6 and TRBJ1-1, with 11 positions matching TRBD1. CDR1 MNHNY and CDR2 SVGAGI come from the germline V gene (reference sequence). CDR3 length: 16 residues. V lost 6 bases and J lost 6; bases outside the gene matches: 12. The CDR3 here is CASRRGQGAKTPEAFF. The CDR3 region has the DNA TGTGCCAGCAGGCGTGGACAGGGGGCCAAAACCCCTGAAGCTTTCTTT.

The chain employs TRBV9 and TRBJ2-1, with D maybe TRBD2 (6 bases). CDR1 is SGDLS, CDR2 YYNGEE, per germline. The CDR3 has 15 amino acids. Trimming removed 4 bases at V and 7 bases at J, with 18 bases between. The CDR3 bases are TGTGCCAGCAGCCCAGAGGGGAGGCCCTGGAATGAGCAGTTCTTC. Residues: CASSPEGRPWNEQFF.

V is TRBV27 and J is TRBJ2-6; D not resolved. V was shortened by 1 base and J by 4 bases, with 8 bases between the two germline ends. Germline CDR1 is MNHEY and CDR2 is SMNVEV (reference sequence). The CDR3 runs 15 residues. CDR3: CASSLLAPGANVLTF. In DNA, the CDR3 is TGTGCCAGCAGTTTATTGGCTCCCGGGGCCAACGTCCTGACTTTC.

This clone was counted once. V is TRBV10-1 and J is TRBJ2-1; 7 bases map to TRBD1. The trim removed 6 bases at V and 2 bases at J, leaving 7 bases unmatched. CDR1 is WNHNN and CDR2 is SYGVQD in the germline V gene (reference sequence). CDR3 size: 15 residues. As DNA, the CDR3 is TGCGCCAGCAGCCCAGGGACAGTACCCTACAATGAGCAGTTCTTC. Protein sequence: CASSPGTVPYNEQFF.

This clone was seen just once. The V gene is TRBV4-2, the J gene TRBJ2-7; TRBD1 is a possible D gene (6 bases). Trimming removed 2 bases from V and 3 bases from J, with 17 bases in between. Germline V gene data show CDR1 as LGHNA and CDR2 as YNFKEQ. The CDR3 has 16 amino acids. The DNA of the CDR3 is TGTGCCAGCAGCCAACCCAGGACAGCATCCAACTACGAGCAGTACTTC. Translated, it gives CASSQPRTASNYEQYF.